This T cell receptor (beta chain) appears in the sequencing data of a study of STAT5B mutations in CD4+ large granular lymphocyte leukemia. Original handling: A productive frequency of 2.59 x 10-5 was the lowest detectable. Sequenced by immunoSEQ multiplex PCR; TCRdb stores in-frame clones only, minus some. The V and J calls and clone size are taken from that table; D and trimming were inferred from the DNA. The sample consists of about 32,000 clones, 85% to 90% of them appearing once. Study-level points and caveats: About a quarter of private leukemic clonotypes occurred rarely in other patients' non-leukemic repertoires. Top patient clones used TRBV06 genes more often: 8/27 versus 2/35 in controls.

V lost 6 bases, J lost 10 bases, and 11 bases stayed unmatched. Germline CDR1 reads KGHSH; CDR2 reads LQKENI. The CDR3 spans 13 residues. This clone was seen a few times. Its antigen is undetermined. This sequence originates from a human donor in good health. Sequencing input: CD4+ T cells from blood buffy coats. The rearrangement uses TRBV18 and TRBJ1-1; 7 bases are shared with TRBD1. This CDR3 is CASSTQGGLGAFF. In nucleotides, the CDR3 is TGTGCCAGCTCGACCCAGGGGGGGCTTGGAGCTTTCTTT.